The entry that follows covers one T cell receptor (beta chain) sequence. The data stem from a study of CD8 T cells in ankylosing spondylitis. TCRdb recomputed calls from the 5' RACE reads with MiXCR, one row per CDR3 protein. Among fewer than 250,000 distinct CDR3 sequences listed, 32% were seen once. The TCR was taken from a male donor with ankylosing spondylitis or in good health (not recorded which). The sample taken for sequencing was blood, either unsorted or a sorted T cell fraction (not recorded which).

CDR3: CAISDTKEDGTGELFF. The CDR3 nucleotides are TGTGCCATCAGTGATACAAAGGAGGACGGCACCGGGGAGCTGTTTTTT. The V gene is TRBV10-3, the J gene TRBJ2-2, with D possibly being TRBD2 (5 bases). CDR1 is ENHRY and CDR2 is SYGVKD in the germline V gene. Trimming removed 3 bases at V and 4 bases at J, with 15 bases between. The CDR3 runs 16 residues.